The 23 T cell receptor beta chains given below trace back to one sample, sequenced in a study of T-cell reconstitution after alpha-beta-depleted transplantation in children. TCRbeta library preparation incorporated unique molecular identifiers. TCRdb re-called the PCR reads through MiXCR, storing one row per CDR3 protein. The table records 250,000 to 300,000 distinct CDR3 sequences, approximately 9.6% of them present only once. The source was PBMCs from the stem cell graft donor, collected from the stem cell graft. The receptors derive from a human donor who donated a stem cell graft to a child with SCID.

This clonotype has a count of ten or more. This chain joins TRBV15 and TRBJ2-7, with D tentatively TRBD2 (5 bases). Germline V CDR1 and CDR2: LNHNV, YYDKDF (reference sequence). CDR3 size: 15 residues. V lost 0 bases to trimming and J lost 3 bases, with 12 bases between them. Here the CDR3 reads CATSRDSSAGYEQYF. Here the CDR3 DNA reads TGTGCCACCAGCAGAGATTCGTCGGCGGGCTACGAGCAGTACTTC.

Notes on this clonotype: A much larger clone lies one base from this, so it may be a read error. V and J are TRBV20-1 and TRBJ2-5, with D uncertain. Germline CDR1 and CDR2: DFQATT and SNEGSKA (reference sequence). The CDR3 runs to 14 residues. The CDR3 bases are TGCTGTGCTAGAGATCAAAGGGCAAAAGAGACCCAGTACTTC. It translates to CCARDQRAKETQYF.

This clonotype appeared many times. V is TRBV20-1 and J is TRBJ2-1; possible D gene TRBD2, 5 bases. Deletions cut 0 bases from V and 0 bases from J, with 12 bases between. Germline V gives CDR1 DFQATT, CDR2 SNEGSKA (reference sequence). CDR3 length: 16 residues. The CDR3 is CSARDRRGSSYNEQFF. CDR3 sequence (DNA): TGCAGTGCTAGAGATCGTCGAGGGTCCTCCTACAATGAGCAGTTCTTC.

The J gene is TRBJ2-5, the V gene TRBV18; D possibly uses TRBD1 or TRBD2 (5 bases each). This CDR3 region has 15 residues. Trimming took off 5 bases at V and 2 bases at J, with 15 bases between the two ends. CDR1 is KGHSH, CDR2 LQKENI, per germline. As DNA, the CDR3 is TGTGCCAGCTCAGAACCGGGACGAGAACAAGAGACCCAGTACTTC. Its protein is CASSEPGREQETQYF.

The rearrangement links TRBV12-3 or TRBV12-4 to TRBJ1-2; 9 bases align to TRBD1. V trimming: 5 bases; J trimming: 4 bases; junction bases outside the gene matches: 5. This CDR3 comprises 14 residues. The CDR3 loop is CASSRQGGSYGYTF. Written as DNA, the CDR3 is TGTGCCAGCAGTAGACAGGGGGGGTCCTATGGCTACACCTTC.

This chain uses TRBV5-1 with TRBJ2-7; TRBD2 agrees at 9 bases. Germline trimming cut 5 bases from V and 4 bases from J; bases unmatched to any gene: 1. The CDR3 is made up of 12 amino acids. Germline V lookup: CDR1 SGHRS, CDR2 YFSETQ. The CDR3 loop reads CASRAGGYEQYF. In DNA form, the CDR3 reads TGCGCCAGCAGGGCGGGGGGGTACGAGCAGTACTTC.

The chain uses TRBV5-1 and TRBJ1-1; 9 bases line up with TRBD1. V shed 3 bases, J shed 4 bases, and the junction held 4 bases outside the gene matches. This CDR3 is built from 14 residues. Germline lookup yields CDR1 SGHRS and CDR2 YFSETQ. For the CDR3, the DNA is TGCGCCAGCAGCTATACAGGGGGCGGCACTGAAGCTTTCTTT. Translating gives CASSYTGGGTEAFF.

V and J are TRBV25-1 and TRBJ2-7; D is ambiguous. V lost 6 bases, J lost 5 bases, and 8 bases lay in between. This CDR3 is 11 amino acids long. Germline loops: CDR1 MGHDK, CDR2 SYGVNS. The chain's CDR3 is CASRDANEQYF. CDR3 coding DNA: TGTGCCAGCAGGGACGCCAACGAGCAGTACTTC.

This chain links TRBV6-1 with TRBJ1-1; 9 bases fit TRBD1. V lost 6 bases and J lost 3; bases outside the gene matches: 5. CDR1 MNHNS and CDR2 SASEGT come from the germline V gene. The CDR3 is 14 residues long. The CDR3 sequence is CASSRDRVDTEAFF. DNA of the CDR3: TGTGCCAGCAGCCGGGACAGGGTTGACACTGAAGCTTTCTTT.

V usage is TRBV6-2 or TRBV6-3 and J usage is TRBJ2-5; no firm D call. Germline CDR1 MNHEY, CDR2 SVGEGT. The CDR3 runs to 12 residues. V was shortened by 4 bases and J by 5 bases, with 8 bases between the two germline ends. The CDR3 loop is CASSSAVETQYF. The CDR3 nucleotides are TGTGCCAGCAGTTCCGCAGTGGAGACCCAGTACTTC.

The rearrangement links TRBV27 to TRBJ1-1; a weak D match, TRBD1 (5 bases). The CDR3 is 11 amino acids. Germline V gives CDR1 MNHEY, CDR2 SMNVEV (reference sequence). V lost 9 bases, J lost 6 bases, and 11 bases lay in between. The CDR3 sequence: CARKGPSEAFF. CDR3 bases: TGTGCCAGAAAGGGGCCCTCTGAAGCTTTCTTT.

This clonotype was seen a handful of times. The gene calls are TRBV6-1 and TRBJ2-3; TRBD2 aligns across 9 bases. Germline V lookup: CDR1 MNHNS, CDR2 SASEGT. The CDR3 sequence is 18 residues long. The ends lost 6 bases at V and 2 bases at J; junction bases unmatched: 15. The CDR3 DNA follows: TGTGCCAGCAGCCACACCTTAGCGGGACTAGCAGACACAGATACGCAGTATTTT. This gives the protein CASSHTLAGLADTDTQYF.

This clonotype was seen more than once but under ten times. J is TRBJ1-1 and V is TRBV6-2 or TRBV6-3; D not certain. Germline V gives CDR1 MNHEY, CDR2 SVGEGT. Trimming shortened V by 2 bases and J by 1 base, and 8 bases separated the two germline ends. The length of the CDR3 is 14 residues. The CDR3 here is CASSYTVGNTEAFF. The CDR3 DNA reads as TGTGCCAGCAGTTACACGGTGGGGAACACTGAAGCTTTCTTT.

This clonotype was picked up many times. The chain joins TRBV7-9 to TRBJ2-2; TRBD2 aligns across 11 bases. This CDR3 region has 16 residues. V lost 5 bases and J lost 6; bases outside the gene matches: 8. The germline CDR1 and CDR2 sequences are SEHNR and FQNEAQ (reference sequence). As DNA, the CDR3 is TGTGCCAGCAGCATTAGCGGGGGGGCCGTTCCCGGGGAGCTGTTTTTT. Translation gives CASSISGGAVPGELFF.

This clonotype was seen at least ten times. This chain links TRBV5-1 with TRBJ2-5; D unclear. From germline, CDR1 is SGHRS and CDR2 YFSETQ. The length of the CDR3 is 14 residues. Trimming pared 0 bases from V and 2 bases from J, leaving 8 bases between. In nucleotides, the CDR3 is TGCGCCAGCAGCTTGGTGGGGATTCAAGAGACCCAGTACTTC. This gives the protein CASSLVGIQETQYF. Drawing the rest from reference TRBV5-1 and TRBJ2-5, the complete variable domain is KAGVTQTPRYLIKTRGQQVTLSCSPISGHRSVSWYQQTPGQGLQFLFEYFSETQRNKGNFPGRFSGRQFSNSRSEMNVSTLELGDSALYLCASSLVGIQETQYFGPGTRLLVL.

The chain's CDR3 is CASSTGGTNYGYTF. Here the CDR3 DNA reads TGTGCCAGCAGTACCGGGGGCACTAACTATGGCTACACCTTC. V gene TRBV6-2 or TRBV6-3 combines with J gene TRBJ1-2; D may be TRBD1 (6 bases). Germline V gene sequence: CDR1 MNHEY, CDR2 SVGEGT. The ends were cut back, 5 bases at V and 0 bases at J, with 10 bases in the middle. The CDR3 has 14 amino acids.

This clonotype turned up a few times. This chain joins TRBV19 and TRBJ2-1, with D perhaps assigned TRBD1 or TRBD2 (5 bases each). CDR3 length: 16 residues. Germline loops: CDR1 LNHDA, CDR2 SQIVND (reference sequence). V was trimmed by 0 bases and J by 5 bases, leaving 14 bases between them. CDR3 in DNA: TGTGCCAGTAGTATAGATTCGGGACGGACCAACAATGAGCAGTTCTTC. Amino acids: CASSIDSGRTNNEQFF.

This clonotype was counted a few times. The gene calls are TRBV29-1 and TRBJ2-5; 10 bases are a match to TRBD2. Trimming at V came to 3 bases and at J to 1 base, leaving 8 bases not matched to a gene. The CDR3 is made up of 16 amino acids. Germline CDR1 reads SQVTM; CDR2 reads ANQGSEA. DNA for the CDR3: TGCAGCGTTGAGGGTATTAGCGGGGGGCCCCAAGAGACCCAGTACTTC. It codes for CSVEGISGGPQETQYF.

Of note for this clonotype: A read error may produce the germline difference seen at one junction end. This sequence joins TRBV7-9 and TRBJ2-5; D is possibly TRBD2 (6 bases). Germline-derived CDR1 and CDR2 are SEHNR and FQNEAQ (reference sequence). CDR3 length: 16 residues. The DNA for the CDR3 is TGTGCCAGCAGCTCTCTCGGGACTCACTCACAAGAGACCCAGTGCTTC. Its protein product is CASSSLGTHSQETQCF.

In this sample, this clonotype turned up many times. V gene TRBV29-1 combines with J gene TRBJ1-2; possible D gene TRBD1, 6 bases. CDR1 and CDR2 (germline): SQVTM, ANQGSEA. The length of the CDR3 is 13 residues. The V end lost 7 bases, the J end lost 7 bases, and 19 bases lay between the germline ends. The CDR3 DNA follows: TGCAGCGGCCGGGACACTACTATCTCTGGCTACACCTTC. This sequence encodes CSGRDTTISGYTF.

This clonotype came up a few times. This chain connects TRBV10-3 to TRBJ1-6; the match to TRBD1 covers 7 bases. The CDR3 has 15 residues. The trim removed 6 bases at V and 6 bases at J, leaving 8 bases unmatched. The germline CDR1 and CDR2 sequences are ENHRY and SYGVKD. The CDR3 region is CAIRNRDSPNSPLHF. The CDR3 nucleotides are TGTGCCATCAGAAATCGGGACAGCCCTAATTCACCCCTCCACTTT.

This clonotype was counted many times. CDR3 nucleotide sequence: TGTGCCAGCAGCATCTTCGATGGCACCGGGGAGCTGTTTTTT. Protein sequence: CASSIFDGTGELFF. The chain links TRBV7-2 to TRBJ2-2; D not certain. Germline V gene lookup returns CDR1 SGHTA and CDR2 FQGNSA. Trimming left V 5 bases short and J 4 bases short, with 11 bases between. This CDR3 has 14 amino acids.

The chain links TRBV7-2 to TRBJ2-7; 7 bases match TRBD1. The V gene end was trimmed by 3 bases and the J gene end by 3 bases; junction bases not matched to a gene: 8. The CDR3 has 15 residues. The germline V gene encodes CDR1 SGHTA and CDR2 FQGNSA. CDR3 nucleotides: TGTGCCAGCAGCTTTTACCGGACAGGCGACTACGAGCAGTACTTC. Amino acids: CASSFYRTGDYEQYF.